The 10 T cell receptor beta chains below come from one sample, sequenced in a study of T cells in Graves' hyperthyroidism and ophthalmopathy (dated by TCRdb to about 2019). Library method: multiplex PCR. Instrument on record: Illumina HiSeq 2000. The TCR beta CDR3 regions were amplified from the RNA transcripts. The first round of RT-PCR for the TCR CDR3 was performed with the HTBI primer set and the Qiagen OneStep RT-PCR kit. The public reads were reanalyzed by TCRdb: fastp trimming at Q25, MiXCR alignment, in-frame beta chains only. Every CDR3 protein is listed once, alongside the most common genes and DNA of its rows. Counted in this sample were roughly 650,000 distinct CDR3 sequences; about 16% of them appeared once. The ten largest clones add up to 2.5% to 4% of the sample. The sample consisted of blood. Every receptor here comes from a woman between 40 and 50 years old with Graves' ophthalmopathy.

This clonotype has just a few counts. CDR3 region: CASSADRGRNSPLHF. CDR3 in DNA: TGTGCCAGCAGTGCGGACAGGGGGCGGAATTCACCCCTCCACTTT. This chain connects TRBV6-1 to TRBJ1-6; 11 positions agree with TRBD1. CDR1 and CDR2 (germline): MNHNS, SASEGT. Trimming cost V 4 bases and J 7 bases; bases outside gene matches: 3. The CDR3 spans 15 residues.

This clonotype has ten or more counts. This chain links TRBV4-1 with TRBJ2-7; D might be TRBD1 or TRBD2, each matching 8 bases. The CDR3 is 15 amino acids. Germline CDR1 MGHRA, CDR2 YSYEKL. V lost 4 bases to trimming and J lost 6 bases, with 19 bases between them. The CDR3 DNA follows: TGCGCCAGCAGCCCTGGACAGGGAAGCGGGAGCGAGCAGTACTTC. It translates to CASSPGQGSGSEQYF.

This clonotype was detected ten times or more. This chain connects TRBV7-3 to TRBJ2-7; D is undetermined. V gave up 5 bases and J gave up 5 bases, with 13 bases separating them. The CDR3 consists of 13 residues. From germline, CDR1 is SGHTA and CDR2 FQGTGA. CDR3 sequence (DNA): TGTGCCAGCAGCCTAAATTATGGGGACGAGCAGTACTTC. Amino acid sequence: CASSLNYGDEQYF.

About this clonotype: It may be a read error: a sequence one base away is much more abundant. CDR3 bases: TGTGCCAGCAGTTTCAGCAGGGATTCTCGGGAGCAGTACTTC. Translation gives CASSFSRDSREQYF. The J gene is TRBJ2-7, the V gene TRBV27, with D possibly matching TRBD1 (5 bases). Trimming took 3 bases from V and 7 from J, leaving 16 bases between them. This CDR3 is 14 amino acids long. CDR1 and CDR2 from the germline V gene are MNHEY and SMNVEV (reference sequence).

This clonotype has just a few counts. The chain is built from TRBV29-1 and TRBJ2-1; 14 nucleotides match TRBD2. J was trimmed by 7 bases and V by 5 bases; bases with no gene match: 13. The length of the CDR3 is 17 residues. The germline V gene has CDR1 SQVTM and CDR2 ANQGSEA. The DNA for the CDR3 is TGCAGCGTTCGCTCGTTGGGGACTAGCGGGAGTAAGAATGAGCAGTTCTTC. Translating gives CSVRSLGTSGSKNEQFF.

This CDR3 is CASSFKRGATYNEQFF. In DNA form, the CDR3 reads TGTGCCAGCAGCTTCAAGCGGGGAGCTACTTACAATGAGCAGTTCTTC. The V gene is TRBV5-6, the J gene TRBJ2-1; 7 bases fit TRBD2. V dropped 2 bases and J dropped 4; count of bases not matched to a gene: 9. The germline CDR1 and CDR2 sequences are SGHDT and YYEEEE. The CDR3 runs 16 residues.

This clonotype was counted ten times or more. The chain employs TRBV28 and TRBJ2-5; no definite D call. CDR3 length: 12 residues. Trimming removed 3 bases at V and 5 bases at J, with 7 bases between. Germline CDR1 MDHEN, CDR2 SYDVKM. The CDR3 DNA is TGTGCCAGCAGTTTGGTCCCGGAGACCCAGTACTTC. Translation: CASSLVPETQYF.

This clonotype was counted many times. The rearrangement links TRBV3-1 to TRBJ1-3; D not certain. CDR3 size: 15 residues. The V gene's germline CDR1 is LGHDT and CDR2 YNNKEL (reference sequence). V lost 5 bases and J lost 0, with 11 bases in between. The CDR3 sequence: CASSTDRSSGNTIYF. Written as DNA, the CDR3 is TGTGCCAGCAGCACGGACCGGAGCTCTGGAAACACCATATATTTT.

This clonotype was observed at least ten times. The chain links TRBV3-1 to TRBJ2-7; D is ambiguous. Trimming took off 3 bases at V and 4 bases at J, with 19 bases between the two ends. This CDR3 has 16 amino acids. CDR1 is LGHDT and CDR2 is YNNKEL in the germline V gene (reference sequence). CDR3 in DNA: TGTGCCAGCAGCCAGCAGCCGTCCTCCTCATCGTACGAGCAGTACTTC. It is translated as CASSQQPSSSSYEQYF.

The chain joins TRBV6-1 to TRBJ2-1; 7 nucleotides agree with TRBD1. V trimming: 2 bases; J trimming: 4 bases; junction bases outside the gene matches: 8. This CDR3 has 16 amino acids. Germline V lookup: CDR1 MNHNS, CDR2 SASEGT. DNA for the CDR3: TGTGCCAGCAGTGAACGTGCGGACAGGATGTACAATGAGCAGTTCTTC. Translating gives CASSERADRMYNEQFF.